Given below is one T cell receptor (beta chain) in context. As yet, its antigen is unknown. These data belong to a study of T cell responses to AZD1222 COVID-19 vaccine. Notes on the study in general: Clonal diversity was possibly underestimated, and white British individuals and females predominated among donors. Only after the peak T cell response were repertoires sampled.

Trimming cost V 6 bases and J 5 bases; bases outside gene matches: 6. The CDR3 covers 13 residues. Germline V gene sequence: CDR1 SQVTM, CDR2 ANQGSEA. Investigators merged groups given second doses at roughly 4 or roughly 12 weeks. Clones were read by immunoSEQ multiplex PCR, and TCRdb kept only the in-frame ones, dropping some. The sample lists about 150,000 clones, approximately 86% occurring once. Sequencing was performed on peripheral blood, taken 28 days after the second AZD1222 dose. The chain carries TRBV29-1 and TRBJ1-1; 10 bases fit TRBD1. This receptor was identified in an adult who received the AZD1222 COVID-19 vaccine. The CDR3 DNA reads as TGCAGCGTCTCGACAGGGGGCAATACTGAAGCTTTCTTT. Translated: CSVSTGGNTEAFF.